The rows below give T cell receptor beta chains drawn from one sample of a study of blood T cell repertoires in COVID-19. Produced via immunoSEQ multiplex PCR; TCRdb's table is partial and in-frame only. Among 200,000 to 250,000 clones listed, about four fifths were seen once. Sequences were obtained from peripheral blood. The receptor source for this set is a woman in her thirties who had recovered from COVID-19. Each CDR3 is given with its conserved first and last residue. D genes are given only for firm matches. The size of a clone is reported for some rows only, either as once, few or many, or as a class for expanded clones.

>.|TRBJ1-5|.|TRBV15
CATGDQGVWNQPQHF
TGTGCCACCGGTGATCAGGGTGTATGGAATCAGCCCCAGCATTTT
>TRBD1|TRBJ1-3|few|TRBV4-2
CASSHDTGGSGNTIYF
TGTGCCAGCAGCCACGATACAGGGGGCTCCGGAAACACCATATATTTT
>.|TRBJ1-1|.|TRBV5-1
CASSLSGGEAFF
TGCGCCAGCAGCTTGTCTGGGGGGGAAGCTTTCTTT
>TRBD2|TRBJ2-7|.|TRBV27
CATKRGSSGSYEQYF
TGTGCCACCAAGAGGGGGTCTAGCGGGTCCTACGAGCAGTACTTC
>.|TRBJ2-7|once|TRBV6-1
CASSEAPAGHSYEQYF
TGTGCCAGCAGTGAAGCCCCAGCGGGTCACTCCTACGAGCAGTACTTC
>.|TRBJ1-6|.|TRBV28
CASSFYRGHKNSPLHF
TGTGCCAGCAGTTTTTATAGGGGCCATAAGAATTCACCCCTCCACTTT
>TRBD1|TRBJ1-1|.|TRBV12-5
CASGLVGGAWDTEAFF
TGTGCTAGTGGTTTGGTAGGGGGCGCGTGGGACACTGAAGCTTTCTTT
>.|TRBJ2-5|.|TRBV30
CAWSTGLRETQYF
TGTGCCTGGAGTACGGGACTCAGAGAGACCCAGTACTTC
>TRBD2|TRBJ2-3|.|TRBV2
CASRETSGRDTQYF
TGTGCCAGCAGGGAGACTAGCGGGAGAGATACGCAGTATTTT
>TRBD1|TRBJ2-1|.|TRBV27
CASSPRGQGAYNEQFF
TGTGCCAGCAGCCCACGAGGACAGGGGGCCTACAATGAGCAGTTCTTC
>TRBD2|TRBJ2-7|.|TRBV10-3
CAIRAAGGLREQYF
TGTGCCATCCGGGCAGCGGGAGGATTGCGCGAGCAGTACTTC
>.|TRBJ1-2|many|TRBV2
CASSDTSGYGYTF
TGTGCCAGCAGCGACACGTCCGGCTATGGCTACACCTTC
>.|TRBJ1-1|once|TRBV6-5
CASSRYTEAFF
TGTGCCAGCAGTCGGTATACTGAAGCTTTCTTT
>TRBD2|TRBJ2-3|.|TRBV5-5
CASSSRGEGRADTQYF
TGTGCCAGCAGCTCCCGCGGGGAGGGGCGTGCAGATACGCAGTATTTT
>.|TRBJ2-7|.|TRBV19
CASSIVFGRGVEQYF
TGTGCCAGTAGTATAGTTTTCGGGAGAGGCGTCGAGCAGTACTTC
>TRBD1|TRBJ1-3|once|TRBV20-1
CSAGGQASSGNTIYF
TGCAGTGCTGGTGGACAGGCATCGTCTGGAAACACCATATATTTT
>TRBD1|TRBJ1-2|.|TRBV24-1
CATSDSGTGYQGYGYTF
TGTGCCACCAGTGACTCCGGGACAGGGTACCAAGGCTATGGCTACACCTTC
>.|TRBJ2-5|.|TRBV20-1
CSPTPGETQYF
TGCAGTCCCACCCCCGGGGAGACCCAGTACTTC
>TRBD2|TRBJ2-1|few|TRBV7-9
CASSFSPRGSHNEQFF
TGTGCCAGCAGCTTCTCTCCGCGCGGGAGCCACAATGAGCAGTTCTTC
>.|TRBJ2-1|once|TRBV9
CASSVGVISYNEQFF
TGTGCCAGCAGCGTAGGTGTAATCTCCTACAATGAGCAGTTCTTC
>.|TRBJ1-2|.|TRBV24-1
CASGTRYGYTF
TGTGCCAGTGGGACACGCTATGGCTACACCTTC
>.|TRBJ2-3|.|TRBV11-2
CASSLRLQAKPTDTQYF
TGTGCCAGCAGCCTAAGGTTGCAGGCAAAACCCACAGATACGCAGTATTTT
>.|TRBJ1-1|.|TRBV6-2/TRBV6-3
CASNPQGDTEAFF
TGTGCCAGCAACCCACAGGGTGACACTGAAGCTTTCTTT
>.|TRBJ2-5|few|TRBV28
CASSLNRVTQYF
TGTGCCAGCAGTTTAAACAGGGTAACCCAGTACTTC
>TRBD1|TRBJ1-5|few|TRBV30
CAWSGKGQGGQPQHF
TGTGCCTGGAGTGGCAAAGGACAGGGTGGTCAGCCCCAGCATTTT
>TRBD1|TRBJ1-1|.|TRBV5-1
CASSPGQLYTEAFF
TGCGCCAGCAGCCCGGGACAGCTATACACTGAAGCTTTCTTT
>.|TRBJ2-3|.|TRBV19
CASSSPVAVPTDTQYF
TGTGCCAGTAGTTCGCCCGTAGCGGTGCCCACAGATACGCAGTATTTT
>.|TRBJ2-3|.|TRBV2
CASSETYGVTDTQYF
TGTGCCAGCAGTGAGACGTACGGGGTCACAGATACGCAGTATTTT
>TRBD1|TRBJ2-1|.|TRBV5-4
CASSFARDRYNEQFF
TGTGCCAGCAGCTTCGCCCGGGACAGGTACAATGAGCAGTTCTTC
>TRBD2|TRBJ2-5|.|TRBV9
CASSALLGTSGQETQYF
TGTGCCAGCAGCGCTCTACTTGGGACTAGCGGTCAAGAGACCCAGTACTTC
>TRBD2|TRBJ2-6|.|TRBV30
CAWKLAGGFSGANVLTF
TGTGCCTGGAAGCTAGCGGGAGGTTTCTCTGGGGCCAACGTCCTGACTTTC
>.|TRBJ2-2|.|TRBV6-5
CASKETGNTGELFF
TGTGCCAGCAAAGAGACAGGGAACACCGGGGAGCTGTTTTTT
>TRBD1|TRBJ2-7|once|TRBV6-5
CASSYGTGGTYEQYF
TGTGCCAGCAGTTACGGGACAGGGGGGACCTACGAGCAGTACTTC
>TRBD1|TRBJ2-7|.|TRBV6-5
CASSYSGGRFLYEQYF
TGTGCCAGCAGTTACTCAGGGGGCCGGTTCCTTTACGAGCAGTACTTC
>.|TRBJ2-7|.|TRBV2
CASSEEKGSEQYF
TGTGCCAGCAGTGAAGAGAAAGGGAGCGAGCAGTACTTC